This TCR beta chain stems from a study of CD8 T cells in Susac syndrome. The CDR3 has 14 residues. The V gene's germline CDR1 is LGHNA and CDR2 YNFKEQ. With 0 bases removed from V and 10 bases from J, the gap between germline ends came to 13 bases. Roughly 0.45 to 1 ug RNA was reverse transcribed with random hexamers. The immunoSEQ assay covered 54 Vbeta and 13 Jbeta segments for CDR3. TCRdb reanalysed the immunoSEQ multiplex PCR reads using MiXCR and keeps one entry per CDR3 protein. In the table there are some 120,000 distinct CDR3 sequences, about 95% of which are singletons. This TCR was recovered from a human donor in good health. This chain joins TRBV4-2 and TRBJ2-4, with D tentatively TRBD2 (6 bases). Sequencing used CD4+ T cells from PBMCs. The CDR3 region has the DNA TGTGCCAGCAGCCAAGACGGGACTTCCCCAATTCAGTACTTC. Its protein product is CASSQDGTSPIQYF.